This TCR beta chain was profiled in a study of PD-1 blockade in classical Hodgkin lymphoma. The table came from immunoSEQ multiplex PCR; TCRdb's copy has only in-frame clones and leaves some out. The data show about 18,000 clones, approximately 87% seen once. As to time point: cycle 4 day 1 (C4D1), after more than five weeks of nivolumab. Each patient relapsed following autologous stem cell transplantation, and prior brentuximab vedotin exposure differed. Isolation of CD4+ T cells from thawed PBMCs was performed by magnetic negative selection. Trimming stripped 1 base from V and 1 base from J, with 13 bases between. From germline, CDR1 is PRHDT and CDR2 FYEKMQ (reference sequence). CDR3 length equals 17 residues. General observations from the study: Healthy donors were reported to have higher baseline TCR diversity than newly diagnosed patients. Those patients who began receiving nivolumab less than 1 year after ASCT had lower diversity, and they were excluded. Complete responders possessed baseline diversity comparable to newly diagnosed patients. CD4+ TCR diversity, unlike CD8+, climbed significantly by C4D1.

As concerns this clone: Its antigen is not identified.

The rearrangement joins TRBV13 to TRBJ1-4; D is perhaps TRBD1 (5 bases). Sequencing was performed on CD4+ T cells from blood, taken before the fourth cycle of nivolumab. The clonotype comes from a human donor with classical Hodgkin lymphoma. In DNA, the CDR3 is TGTGCCAGCAGCTTAGAGGCAGGGAGAGGAACTAATGAAAAACTGTTTTTT. Translated, it gives CASSLEAGRGTNEKLFF.